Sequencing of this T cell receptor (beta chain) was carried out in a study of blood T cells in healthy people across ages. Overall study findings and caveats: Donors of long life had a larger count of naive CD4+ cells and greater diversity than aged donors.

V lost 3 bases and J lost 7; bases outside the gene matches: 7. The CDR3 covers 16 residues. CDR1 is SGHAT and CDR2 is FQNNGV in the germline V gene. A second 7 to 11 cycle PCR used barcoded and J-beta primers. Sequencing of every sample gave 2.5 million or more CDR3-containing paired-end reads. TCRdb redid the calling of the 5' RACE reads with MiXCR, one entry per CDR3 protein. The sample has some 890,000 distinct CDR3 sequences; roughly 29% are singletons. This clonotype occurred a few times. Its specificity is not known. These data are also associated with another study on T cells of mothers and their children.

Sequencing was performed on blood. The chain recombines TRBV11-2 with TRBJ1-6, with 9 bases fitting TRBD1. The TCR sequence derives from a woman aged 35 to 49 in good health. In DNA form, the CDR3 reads TGTGCCAGCAGCTTCCGACAGGGGGAAAAGAATTCACCCCTCCACTTT. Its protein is CASSFRQGEKNSPLHF.